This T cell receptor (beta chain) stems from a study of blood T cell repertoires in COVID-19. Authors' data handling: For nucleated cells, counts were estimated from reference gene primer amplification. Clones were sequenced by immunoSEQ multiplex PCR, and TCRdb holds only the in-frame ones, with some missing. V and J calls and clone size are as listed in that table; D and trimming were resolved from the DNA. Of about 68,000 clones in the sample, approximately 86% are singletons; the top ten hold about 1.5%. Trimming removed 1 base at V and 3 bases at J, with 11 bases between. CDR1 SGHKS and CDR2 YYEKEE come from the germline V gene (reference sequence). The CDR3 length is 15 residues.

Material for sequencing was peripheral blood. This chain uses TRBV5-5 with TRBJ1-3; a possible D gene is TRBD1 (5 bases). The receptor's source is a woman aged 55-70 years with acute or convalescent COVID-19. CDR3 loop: CASSLLAGYGNTIYF. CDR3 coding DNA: TGTGCCAGCAGCTTGTTGGCAGGGTATGGAAACACCATATATTTT.